The source of this T cell receptor beta chain is a study of cytomegalovirus exposure and HLA in healthy donors. Trimming shortened V by 6 bases and J by 7 bases, and 10 bases separated the two germline ends. Germline CDR1 is SGHNT and CDR2 is YYREEE (reference sequence). This CDR3 spans 11 amino acids. General study points: Reportedly, diagnosis of cytomegalovirus status by the classifier showed high specificity and sensitivity. The likely origin of a cluster of highly shared sequence variants was a sequencing artifact. The investigators catalogued 150 to 200 TCR beta chains as cytomegalovirus-associated. A later analysis linked a missense DCLRE1C variant to TCR beta V- and J-gene trimming.

About this clone itself: The antigen remains undetermined.

In the PCR, 60 Vbeta and 13 Jbeta primers were used. Profiling relied on immunoSEQ multiplex PCR, and the TCRdb table lists in-frame clones only, not all of them. This sample has about 190,000 clones; 80% occur once, and the top ten carry 0.6% to 0.7%. The clonotype originates from a boy aged 5-17 years in good health and CMV-seronegative. This chain connects TRBV5-4 to TRBJ1-1, with D unresolved. Specimen: PBMCs. CDR3 in amino acids: CASNGEGEAFF. The DNA of the CDR3 is TGTGCCAGCAACGGGGAAGGTGAAGCTTTCTTT.